The source of this T cell receptor (beta chain) is a study of cytomegalovirus exposure and HLA in healthy donors. The CDR3 extends over 17 amino acids. After removal of 1 base from V and 1 base from J, the junction contained 6 bases not matched to a gene. Germline V CDR1 and CDR2: MGHRA, YSYEKL. In the PCR, 60 Vbeta and 13 Jbeta primers were used. TCRdb's table, derived via immunoSEQ multiplex PCR, lists solely in-frame clones and lacks some. Here the sample spans a few hundred thousand clones, roughly 90% being singletons. This chain uses TRBV4-1 with TRBJ2-2; 7 bases match TRBD2. Sequencing used PBMCs. The receptor was derived from a woman between 18 and 30 years old in good health and CMV-seronegative. CDR3 residues: CASSQVTAGLNTGELFF. The CDR3 DNA sequence: TGCGCCAGCAGCCAAGTTACAGCGGGATTGAACACCGGGGAGCTGTTTTTT.